This T cell receptor (beta chain) was sequenced for a study of shared clonotypes between healthy human individuals. Study results and caveats: What naive subsets generally showed was a larger estimated richness than memory subsets showed. Approximately 5.4% of naive CD4 clonotypes were common to four donors.

The CDR3 has 15 amino acids. Trimming took 2 bases from V and 5 from J; bases not matched to a gene: 6. CDR1 is ENHRY and CDR2 is SYGVKD in the germline V gene. Measured with immunoSEQ multiplex PCR; TCRdb has only the in-frame clones, and not every one. The table shows about 2.4 million clones, with 80% to 95% occurring only once. Caucasian adults residing in Nashville, Tennessee made up all the donors. Remarks on this clone: What it binds is unknown.

The V and J genes are TRBV10-3 and TRBJ1-5, with 7 bases identical to TRBD1. Material for sequencing was naive CD4+ T cells from PBMCs. Subset indicated: CD45RA+ positively selected. The TCR comes from a man younger than 35 in good health. Some clones in this sample may be carry-over from other donors' samples. CDR3 nucleotides: TGTGCCATCAGTGAGAGGGCAGGGGGGCATCAGCCCCAGCATTTT. Protein sequence: CAISERAGGHQPQHF.